Listed below are T cell receptor beta chains from one sample, sequenced in a study of T cells in Graves' hyperthyroidism and ophthalmopathy. One entry per CDR3 protein, called by TCRdb with MiXCR from the multiplex PCR reads. The sample has 140,000 or so distinct CDR3 sequences; 22% are singletons. Sequencing used blood. These receptors all come from a woman aged 45-60 years with Graves' hyperthyroidism that later progressed to Graves' ophthalmopathy. Each CDR3 is given with its conserved first and last residue. Fields, in order: clone size, D gene, V gene, J gene, CDR3 protein, CDR3 DNA. The D gene is left open where the match is weak. Some rows mark clone size as missing; the rest say once, few, many or name a class of expanded clone.

>-|TRBD1|TRBV2|TRBJ2-7
CASRAGQGSYEQYF
TGTGCCAGCCGAGCGGGACAGGGGTCCTACGAGCAGTACTTC
>many|TRBD1|TRBV4-1|TRBJ1-1
CASSNRDRGNTEAFF
TGCGCCAGCAGCAACCGGGACAGGGGGAACACTGAAGCTTTCTTT
>many|-|TRBV7-8|TRBJ1-1
CASSLQGISTEAFF
TGTGCCAGCAGCTTACAGGGTATTTCCACTGAAGCTTTCTTT
>many|-|TRBV29-1|TRBJ1-1
CSAAQGNTEAFF
TGCAGCGCTGCCCAGGGGAACACTGAAGCTTTCTTT
>many|-|TRBV3-1|TRBJ1-5
CASSPFQGVQPQHF
TGTGCCAGCAGCCCCTTTCAGGGCGTTCAGCCCCAGCATTTT
>many|TRBD1|TRBV5-1|TRBJ1-1
CASSLLGTGKLNTEAFF
TGCGCCAGCAGCTTGTTAGGGACAGGGAAGTTGAACACTGAAGCTTTCTTT
>many|TRBD2|TRBV2|TRBJ2-7
CASRGGTSGTYEQYF
TGTGCCAGCAGGGGGGGGACTAGCGGAACCTACGAGCAGTACTTC
>many|TRBD1|TRBV6-1|TRBJ2-2
CASTDRGAGELFF
TGTGCCAGCACCGACAGGGGGGCCGGGGAGCTGTTTTTT
>many|-|TRBV20-1|TRBJ2-5
CSALGGQETQYF
TGCAGTGCTTTAGGCGGGCAAGAGACCCAGTACTTC
>few|-|TRBV29-1|TRBJ2-3
CSVVNGPGRQHRTDTQYF
TGCAGCGTTGTTAATGGACCGGGCAGGCAGCATCGAACAGATACGCAGTATTTT
>few|-|TRBV12-3/TRBV12-4|TRBJ2-2
CASTLNTGELFF
TGTGCCAGCACCCTGAACACCGGGGAGCTGTTTTTT
>-|-|TRBV28|TRBJ1-2
CVSSLYQGGYTF
TGTGTCAGCAGTTTATATCAGGGTGGCTACACCTTC
>many|-|TRBV28|TRBJ2-2
CASSYSGLNTGELFF
TGTGCCAGCAGCTACAGCGGGCTTAACACCGGGGAGCTGTTTTTT
>many|-|TRBV6-1|TRBJ1-2
CASSESAWLEGYTF
TGTGCCAGCAGTGAATCAGCATGGTTGGAGGGCTACACCTTC
>many|-|TRBV29-1|TRBJ2-3
CSATMVGDTQYF
TGCAGCGCAACCATGGTGGGGGATACGCAGTATTTT
>-|-|TRBV28|TRBJ2-7
CASSRGRYEQYF
TGTGCCAGCAGTCGAGGACGTTACGAGCAGTACTTC
>-|-|TRBV5-8|TRBJ1-2
CASKLGGEGTVYGYTF
TGTGCCAGCAAACTAGGGGGGGAGGGGACTGTCTATGGCTACACCTTC
>-|TRBD1|TRBV12-3/TRBV12-4|TRBJ1-3
CASGTGVNSGNTIYF
TGTGCCAGCGGGACAGGGGTTAACTCTGGAAACACCATATATTTT
>many|TRBD1|TRBV6-1|TRBJ2-2
CASRPGTGGSGELFF
TGTGCCAGCAGGCCCGGGACAGGGGGCTCCGGGGAGCTGTTTTTT
>few|-|TRBV5-5|TRBJ2-2
CASSFAEAGELFF
TGTGCCAGCAGCTTCGCGGAGGCCGGGGAGCTGTTTTTT
>-|-|TRBV20-1|TRBJ2-4
CSTRGVIQYF
TGCAGTACTAGAGGGGTGATTCAGTACTTC
>-|TRBD1|TRBV28|TRBJ1-1
CASSGQGARGGNTEAFF
TGTGCCAGCAGTGGGCAGGGGGCGAGGGGGGGGAACACTGAAGCTTTCTTT